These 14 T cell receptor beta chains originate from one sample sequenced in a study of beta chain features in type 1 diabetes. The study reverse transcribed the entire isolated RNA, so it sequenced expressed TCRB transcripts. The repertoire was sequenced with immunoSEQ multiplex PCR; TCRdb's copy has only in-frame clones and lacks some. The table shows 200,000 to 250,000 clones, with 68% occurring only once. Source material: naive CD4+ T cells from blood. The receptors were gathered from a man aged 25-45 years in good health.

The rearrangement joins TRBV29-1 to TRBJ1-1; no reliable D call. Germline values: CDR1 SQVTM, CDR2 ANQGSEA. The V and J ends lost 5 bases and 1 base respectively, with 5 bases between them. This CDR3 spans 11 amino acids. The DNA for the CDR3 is TGCAGCGTTTTGTGGAACACTGAAGCTTTCTTT. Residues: CSVLWNTEAFF.

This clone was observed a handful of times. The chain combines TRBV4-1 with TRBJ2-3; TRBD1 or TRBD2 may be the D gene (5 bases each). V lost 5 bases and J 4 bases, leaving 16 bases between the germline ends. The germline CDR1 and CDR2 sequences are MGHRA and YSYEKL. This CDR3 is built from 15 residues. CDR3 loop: CASSTRDLGSDTQYF. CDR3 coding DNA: TGCGCCAGCAGCACCCGGGACCTCGGATCAGATACGCAGTATTTT.

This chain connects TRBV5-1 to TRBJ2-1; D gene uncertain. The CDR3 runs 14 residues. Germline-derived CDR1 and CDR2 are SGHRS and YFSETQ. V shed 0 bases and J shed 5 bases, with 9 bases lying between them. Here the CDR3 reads CASSLAGQNNEQFF. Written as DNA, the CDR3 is TGCGCCAGCAGCTTGGCCGGGCAGAACAATGAGCAGTTCTTC. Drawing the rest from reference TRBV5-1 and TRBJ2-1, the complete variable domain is KAGVTQTPRYLIKTRGQQVTLSCSPISGHRSVSWYQQTPGQGLQFLFEYFSETQRNKGNFPGRFSGRQFSNSRSEMNVSTLELGDSALYLCASSLAGQNNEQFFGPGTRLTVL.

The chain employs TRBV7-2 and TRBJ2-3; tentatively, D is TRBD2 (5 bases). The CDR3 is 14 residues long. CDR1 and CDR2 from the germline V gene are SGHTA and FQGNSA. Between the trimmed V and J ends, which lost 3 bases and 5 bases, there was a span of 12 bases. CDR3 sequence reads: CASSLGPRGDTQYF. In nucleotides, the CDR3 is TGTGCCAGCAGCTTGGGCCCCCGGGGAGATACGCAGTATTTT.

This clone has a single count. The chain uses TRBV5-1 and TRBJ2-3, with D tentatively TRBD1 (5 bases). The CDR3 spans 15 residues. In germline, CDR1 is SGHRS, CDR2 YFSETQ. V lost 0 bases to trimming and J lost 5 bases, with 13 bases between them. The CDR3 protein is CASSLGQGRKDTQYF. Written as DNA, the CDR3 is TGCGCCAGCAGCTTGGGTCAGGGAAGGAAAGATACGCAGTATTTT.

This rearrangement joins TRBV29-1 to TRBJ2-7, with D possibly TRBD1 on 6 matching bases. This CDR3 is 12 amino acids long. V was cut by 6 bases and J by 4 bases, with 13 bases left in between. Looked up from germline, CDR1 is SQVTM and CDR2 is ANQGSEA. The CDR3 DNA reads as TGCAGCGTAGGGACACCCCATTACGAGCAGTACTTC. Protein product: CSVGTPHYEQYF.

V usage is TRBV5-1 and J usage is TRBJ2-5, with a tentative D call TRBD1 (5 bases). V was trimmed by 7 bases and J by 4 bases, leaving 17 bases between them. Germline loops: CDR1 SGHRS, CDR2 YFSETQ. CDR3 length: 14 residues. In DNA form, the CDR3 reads TGCGCCAGCGCCAGGGCCGAAAAGCGAGAGACCCAGTACTTC. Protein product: CASARAEKRETQYF. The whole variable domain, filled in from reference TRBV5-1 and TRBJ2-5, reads KAGVTQTPRYLIKTRGQQVTLSCSPISGHRSVSWYQQTPGQGLQFLFEYFSETQRNKGNFPGRFSGRQFSNSRSEMNVSTLELGDSALYLCASARAEKRETQYFGPGTRLLVL.

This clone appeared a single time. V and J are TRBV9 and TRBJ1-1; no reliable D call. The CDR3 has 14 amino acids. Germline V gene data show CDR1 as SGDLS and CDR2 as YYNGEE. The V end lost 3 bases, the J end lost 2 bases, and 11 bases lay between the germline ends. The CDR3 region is CASSALGPNTEAFF. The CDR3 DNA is TGTGCCAGCAGCGCCTTAGGGCCAAACACTGAAGCTTTCTTT.

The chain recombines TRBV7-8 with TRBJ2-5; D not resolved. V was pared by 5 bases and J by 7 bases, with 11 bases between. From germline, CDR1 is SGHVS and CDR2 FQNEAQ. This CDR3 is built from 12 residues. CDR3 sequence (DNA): TGTGCCAGCAGCCACCCCCTGGGGACCCAGTACTTC. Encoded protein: CASSHPLGTQYF.

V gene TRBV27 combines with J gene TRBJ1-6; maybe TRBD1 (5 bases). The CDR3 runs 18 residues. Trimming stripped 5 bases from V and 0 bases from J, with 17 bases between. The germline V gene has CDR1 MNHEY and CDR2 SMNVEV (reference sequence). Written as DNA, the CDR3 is TGTGCCAGCAGTAAAGTGGGGGGAAAAAGCTCCTATAATTCACCCCTCCACTTT. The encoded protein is CASSKVGGKSSYNSPLHF.

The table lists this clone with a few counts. The CDR3 here is CSARTGDEQYF. The CDR3 DNA sequence: TGCAGTGCTAGGACAGGGGACGAGCAGTACTTC. This chain joins TRBV20-1 and TRBJ2-5, with 8 nucleotides matching TRBD1. The J call is doubtful: the DNA matches TRBJ2-7 better. The CDR3 sequence is 11 residues long. CDR1 DFQATT and CDR2 SNEGSKA come from the germline V gene (reference sequence).

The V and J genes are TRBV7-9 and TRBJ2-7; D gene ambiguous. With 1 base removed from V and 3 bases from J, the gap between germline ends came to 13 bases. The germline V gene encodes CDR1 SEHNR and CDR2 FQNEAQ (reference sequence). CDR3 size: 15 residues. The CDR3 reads CASSLGLGRSYEQYF. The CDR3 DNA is TGTGCCAGCAGCTTAGGGTTAGGACGCAGCTACGAGCAGTACTTC.

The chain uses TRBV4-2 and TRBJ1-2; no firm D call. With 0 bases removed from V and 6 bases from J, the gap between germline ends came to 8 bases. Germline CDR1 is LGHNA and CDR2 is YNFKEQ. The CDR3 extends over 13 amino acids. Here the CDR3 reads CASSQERGDGYTF. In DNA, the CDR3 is TGTGCCAGCAGCCAAGAGCGGGGAGATGGCTACACCTTC.

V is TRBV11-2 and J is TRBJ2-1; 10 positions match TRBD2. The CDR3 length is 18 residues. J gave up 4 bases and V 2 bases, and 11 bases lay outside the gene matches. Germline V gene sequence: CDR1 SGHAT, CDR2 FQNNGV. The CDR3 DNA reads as TGTGCCAGCAGCTTACTAGCGGGAGAAAGGCCTAGGTACAATGAGCAGTTCTTC. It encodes CASSLLAGERPRYNEQFF. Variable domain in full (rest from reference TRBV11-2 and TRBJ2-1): EAGVAQSPRYKIIEKRQSVAFWCNPISGHATLYWYQQILGQGPKLLIQFQNNGVVDDSQLPKDRFSAERLKGVDSTLKIQPAKLEDSAVYLCASSLLAGERPRYNEQFFGPGTRLTVL.